The clone carrying this T cell receptor (beta chain) was detected once. Its cognate antigen is unknown. During the collection period, no donor immune events like infections were recorded. This sample stems from a study of identifying expanded T cells in peripheral blood. Overall study findings and caveats: About 1.3 clones differed between technical replicates, versus around 15 and 18 over time. Across healthy donors, higher total template counts meant significantly greater approximately 2-week count variance.

This CDR3 region has 16 residues. In germline, CDR1 is GTSNPN, CDR2 SVGIG (reference sequence). After removal of 3 bases from V and 7 bases from J, the junction contained 12 bases not matched to a gene. The method was immunoSEQ multiplex PCR; TCRdb's version includes in-frame clones alone and lacks a portion of them. The repertoire holds about 120,000 clones, 75% to 90% seen once, with 3.3% in the top ten. The chain links TRBV30 to TRBJ1-6, with TRBD1 matching over 7 bases. This TCR was recovered from a person aged 18-69 years in good health. Sequenced sample: blood. The CDR3 loop reads CAWRNLAGTDNSPLHF. The CDR3 coding sequence is TGTGCCTGGAGGAATTTAGCCGGGACAGACAATTCACCCCTCCACTTT.